The 9 T cell receptor beta chains listed next were all sequenced from one sample in a study of cytomegalovirus exposure and HLA in healthy donors. The PCR employed 60 Vbeta primers together with 13 Jbeta primers. Assay used: immunoSEQ multiplex PCR; TCRdb lists only in-frame clones, some missing. The sample holds under 150,000 clones, around 77% seen once. Input material: PBMCs. Source of these receptors: a woman younger than 45 in good health and CMV-seropositive.

The rearrangement uses TRBV5-4 and TRBJ2-3; 8 bases are a match to TRBD2. CDR1 SGHNT and CDR2 YYREEE come from the germline V gene (reference sequence). The CDR3 totals 16 residues. Trimming removed 1 base from V and 0 bases from J; junction bases left unmatched: 4. CDR3 sequence reads: CASSLMGLVSTDTQYF. The CDR3 bases are TGTGCCAGCAGCTTGATGGGACTAGTCAGCACAGATACGCAGTATTTT.

The chain joins TRBV5-1 to TRBJ1-1; no clear D gene. CDR1 is SGHRS and CDR2 is YFSETQ in the germline V gene. V was shortened by 0 bases and J by 3 bases, with 12 bases between the two germline ends. CDR3 length equals 15 residues. The CDR3 nucleotides are TGCGCCAGCAGCTTGGGGCAGAGAAGCGACACTGAAGCTTTCTTT. This translates into CASSLGQRSDTEAFF.

The chain is built from TRBV19 and TRBJ2-7, with D possibly matching TRBD2 (6 bases). Trimming took 5 bases from V and 3 from J, leaving 14 bases between them. The CDR3 has 14 amino acids. In germline, CDR1 is LNHDA, CDR2 SQIVND (reference sequence). As DNA, the CDR3 is TGTGCCAGTAGTTTCACCGGGACTTTCTACGAGCAGTACTTC. This translates into CASSFTGTFYEQYF.

V and J are TRBV5-6 and TRBJ2-7, with TRBD2 matching over 8 bases. V lost 4 bases, J lost 7 bases, and 13 bases stayed unmatched. The germline V gene encodes CDR1 SGHDT and CDR2 YYEEEE. The CDR3 sequence is 15 residues long. The CDR3 is CASSPRRGVSGEQYF. The CDR3 coding sequence is TGTGCCAGCAGCCCTCGGCGGGGGGTTTCGGGTGAGCAGTACTTC.

The genes are TRBV5-1 and TRBJ1-1, with 7 bases identical to TRBD1. Germline loops: CDR1 SGHRS, CDR2 YFSETQ. The CDR3 runs 14 residues. Trimming at V came to 2 bases and at J to 2 bases, leaving 3 bases not matched to a gene. The CDR3 loop reads CASSLGTANTEAFF. Written as DNA, the CDR3 is TGCGCCAGCAGCTTAGGGACAGCCAACACTGAAGCTTTCTTT.

As to this clone: Compared with germline, one end of the junction differs, possibly owing to a read error. The chain employs TRBV7-7 and TRBJ2-1; D might be TRBD1 (6 bases). This CDR3 spans 16 amino acids. CDR1 is SSHAT, CDR2 FNYEAQ, per germline (reference sequence). The CDR3 DNA is TGTGCTAGCAGCTTGGCCGACAGGAGCTCCTACAATGAGCAGTTCTTC. This encodes CASSLADRSSYNEQFF.

The chain employs TRBV30 and TRBJ1-5, with a weak D call TRBD1 (6 bases). Germline assignment: CDR1 GTSNPN and CDR2 SVGIG (reference sequence). Trimming took off 0 bases at V and 3 bases at J, with 12 bases between the two ends. This CDR3 comprises 15 residues. CDR3 loop: CAWSVTGTFNQPQHF. The CDR3 DNA sequence: TGTGCCTGGAGTGTAACAGGGACCTTCAATCAGCCCCAGCATTTT. Using reference TRBV30 and TRBJ1-5 for the parts outside the CDR3, the full variable domain is SQTIHQWPATLVQPVGSPLSLECTVEGTSNPNLYWYRQAAGRGLQLLFYSVGIGQISSEVPQNLSASRPQDRQFILSSKKLLLSDSGFYLCAWSVTGTFNQPQHFGDGTRLSIL.

This chain links TRBV27 with TRBJ2-7, with D perhaps TRBD2 (5 bases). CDR1 is MNHEY, CDR2 SMNVEV, per germline (reference sequence). With 2 bases removed from V and 0 bases from J, the gap between germline ends came to 20 bases. The CDR3 contains 18 residues. The CDR3 bases are TGTGCCAGCAGTTTACTCCCGAGCCAGATCGGGGTCTCCTACGAGCAGTACTTC. This sequence encodes CASSLLPSQIGVSYEQYF.

The chain combines TRBV5-1 with TRBJ2-3, with TRBD1 as a possible D gene (6 bases). The germline V gene encodes CDR1 SGHRS and CDR2 YFSETQ. The CDR3 length is 15 residues. V lost 2 bases, J lost 2 bases, and 12 bases lay in between. The CDR3 loop reads CASSLTGRNTDTQYF. The CDR3 DNA follows: TGCGCCAGCAGCTTAACAGGGCGAAACACAGATACGCAGTATTTT. The full variable domain, with the rest looked up from reference TRBV5-1 and TRBJ2-3, is KAGVTQTPRYLIKTRGQQVTLSCSPISGHRSVSWYQQTPGQGLQFLFEYFSETQRNKGNFPGRFSGRQFSNSRSEMNVSTLELGDSALYLCASSLTGRNTDTQYFGPGTRLTVL.